These T cell receptor beta chains were read from a single sample in a study of blood T cell repertoires in COVID-19. TCRdb's table, derived via immunoSEQ multiplex PCR, lists solely in-frame clones and lacks some. Of fewer than 70,000 clones in the sample, around nine tenths were seen once. The sample consisted of peripheral blood. These receptors all stem from a human donor in a cohort sampled during active COVID-19. CDR3s include the opening cysteine and the closing phenylalanine or tryptophan. A D gene is named only where the DNA matches it firmly. Expanded clones get a size class; other rows say once, few or many, or leave the size out.

TGTGCCAGCAGTTTATCCCTCACCGGGGAGCTGTTTTTT,CASSLSLTGELFF,TRBV27,NA,NA,TRBJ2-2
TGCGCCAGCAGCCGGGGAGGGGAGACCCAGTACTTC,CASSRGGETQYF,TRBV5-1,NA,TRBD2,TRBJ2-5
TGTGCCAGCAGCCGCGGGGGCGTCTCCTACAATGAGCAGTTCTTC,CASSRGGVSYNEQFF,TRBV5-4,NA,NA,TRBJ2-1
TGTGCCAGCATGGGAGAGACCTACGAGCAGTACTTC,CASMGETYEQYF,TRBV12-3/TRBV12-4,NA,NA,TRBJ2-7
TGTGCCAGCACCTCAGGACAGGGTGCCTACGAGCAGTACTTC,CASTSGQGAYEQYF,TRBV28,NA,TRBD1,TRBJ2-7
TGTGCCAGTAGTATCCCCCGGGACATTAAAGGCCATCAGCCCCAGCATTTT,CASSIPRDIKGHQPQHF,TRBV19,NA,NA,TRBJ1-5
TGTGCCATCAGCCCGGGACATCAAGCCTATGGCTACACCTTC,CAISPGHQAYGYTF,TRBV10-3,NA,NA,TRBJ1-2
TGTGCCATCAGTGGCAGGGGAGACGGCTACACCTTC,CAISGRGDGYTF,TRBV10-3,NA,NA,TRBJ1-2
TGTGCCAGCAGTGAACTCCTGGGACAGGGTGTTAACACCATATATTTT,CASSELLGQGVNTIYF,TRBV6-1,NA,TRBD1,TRBJ1-3
TGTGCCAGCAGCCGCAGGGGGCCCAGCACAGATACGCAGTATTTT,CASSRRGPSTDTQYF,TRBV5-6,few,TRBD1,TRBJ2-3
TGTGCCATCAGTGAAAGTCAGCGGGAGGGCCTGAATGAGCAGTTCTTC,CAISESQREGLNEQFF,TRBV10-3,NA,TRBD2,TRBJ2-1
TGTGCCGGCAGCCCCAGACTAGCGGGAGTTTACAATGAGCAGTTCTTC,CAGSPRLAGVYNEQFF,TRBV2,NA,TRBD2,TRBJ2-1
TGTGCCATCAGTGGGGGACTAGCGGGATACGAGCAGTACTTC,CAISGGLAGYEQYF,TRBV10-3,NA,TRBD2,TRBJ2-7
TGTGCCAGCAAAACGGGACAGGACTATGGCTACACCTTC,CASKTGQDYGYTF,TRBV5-6,NA,TRBD1,TRBJ1-2
TGTGCCAGCTCACCAGGGACACTGAACACTGAAGCTTTCTTT,CASSPGTLNTEAFF,TRBV18,NA,NA,TRBJ1-1
TGTGCCAGCAGTCCGGGACAGAACTATGGCTACACCTTC,CASSPGQNYGYTF,TRBV28,NA,TRBD1,TRBJ1-2
TGTGCCAGCAGCTTGGTGGGACAGACCCTCTTT,CASSLVGQTLF,TRBV5-8,NA,TRBD1,TRBJ1-1
TGTGCCAGTAGTATCTACGGGAACAATCAGCCCCAGCATTTT,CASSIYGNNQPQHF,TRBV19,few,NA,TRBJ1-5
TGTGCCAGCAGCAACCAGGGATCTGGGGCCAACGTCCTGACTTTC,CASSNQGSGANVLTF,TRBV9,once,NA,TRBJ2-6
TGTGCCAGCAGCTTGAGGTCTCCAGGGGAAGCCAAAAACATTCAGTACTTC,CASSLRSPGEAKNIQYF,TRBV7-2,NA,NA,TRBJ2-4
TGTGCCTGGAGTGTACAGGGGTTTTTTGAGCAGTTCTTC,CAWSVQGFFEQFF,TRBV30,NA,TRBD1,TRBJ2-1
TGTGCCAGCACCCCCCCAGGGTGGGGCGAGCAGTACTTC,CASTPPGWGEQYF,TRBV5-8,NA,NA,TRBJ2-7
TGTGCCAGCAGCCTACACAGAGGGGTGGCCGTGCGGGAGAGTACCGGGGAGCTGTTTTTT,CASSLHRGVAVRESTGELFF,TRBV7-8,once,TRBD2,TRBJ2-2
TGTGCCAGCAGCTACGGAGTAGCGCCCCGCAATGAGCAGTTCTTC,CASSYGVAPRNEQFF,TRBV7-9,NA,NA,TRBJ2-1
TGTGCCAGCAGCCGACAGCGTGGTAACTATGGCTACACCTTC,CASSRQRGNYGYTF,TRBV6-4,NA,NA,TRBJ1-2
TGTGCCAGTAGTATGCAGGGTCCTAGAAGCTCTGGAAACACCATATATTTT,CASSMQGPRSSGNTIYF,TRBV19,NA,NA,TRBJ1-3